This T cell receptor beta chain was sequenced during a study of T cell responses to AZD1222 COVID-19 vaccine. Profiled with immunoSEQ multiplex PCR; TCRdb holds only in-frame clones, not every one. The sample shows tens of thousands of clones, 85% of them seen only once. The TCR originated in an adult in good health. The starting material was peripheral blood, obtained on day 0 of MenACWY control vaccination.

In nucleotides, the CDR3 is TGTGCCAGCAGCCAGAAGGGGGAGCTCGAGCAGTACTTC. Translated: CASSQKGELEQYF. The rearrangement links TRBV6-6 to TRBJ2-7, with a tentative D call TRBD1 (6 bases). Germline V gene sequence: CDR1 MNHNY, CDR2 SVGAGI (reference sequence). V lost 6 bases and J lost 6, with 15 bases in between. The CDR3 extends over 13 amino acids.